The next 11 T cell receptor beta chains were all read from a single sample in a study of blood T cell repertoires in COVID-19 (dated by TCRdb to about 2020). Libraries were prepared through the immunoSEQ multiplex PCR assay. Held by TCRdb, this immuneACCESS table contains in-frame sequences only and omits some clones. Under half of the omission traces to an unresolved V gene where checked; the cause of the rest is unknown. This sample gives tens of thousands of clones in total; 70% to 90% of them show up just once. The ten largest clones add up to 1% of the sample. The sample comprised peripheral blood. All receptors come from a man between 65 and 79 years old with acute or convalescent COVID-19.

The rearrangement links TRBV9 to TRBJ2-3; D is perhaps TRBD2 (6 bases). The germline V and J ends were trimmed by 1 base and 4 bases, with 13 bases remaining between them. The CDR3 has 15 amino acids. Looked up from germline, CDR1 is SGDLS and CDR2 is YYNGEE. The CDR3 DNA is TGTGCCAGCAGCGTATTGACTAGTTTAGCAGATACGCAGTATTTT. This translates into CASSVLTSLADTQYF.

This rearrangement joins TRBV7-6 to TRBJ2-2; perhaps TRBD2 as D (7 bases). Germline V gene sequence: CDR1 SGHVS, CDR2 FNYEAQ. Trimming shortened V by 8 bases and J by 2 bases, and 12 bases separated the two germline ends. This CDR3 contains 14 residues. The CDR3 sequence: CASSGGPNTGELFF. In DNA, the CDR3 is TGTGCCAGCTCCGGGGGGCCCAACACCGGGGAGCTGTTTTTT.

CDR3 amino acids: CASRPRTGGGNEQFF. The CDR3 coding sequence is TGCGCCAGCAGACCCAGGACAGGGGGGGGGAATGAGCAGTTCTTC. The chain has TRBV10-1 and TRBJ2-1; 10 bases fit TRBD1. The CDR3 has 15 residues. J lost 7 bases, V lost 6 bases, and 9 bases had no gene match. Germline CDR1 is WNHNN and CDR2 is SYGVQD (reference sequence).

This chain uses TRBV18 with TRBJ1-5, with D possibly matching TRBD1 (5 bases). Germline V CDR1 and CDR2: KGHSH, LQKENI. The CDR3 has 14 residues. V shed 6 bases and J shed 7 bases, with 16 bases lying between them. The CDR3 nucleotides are TGTGCCAGCTCCCTCAGGCAGGGTGAGCAGCCCCAGCATTTT. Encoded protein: CASSLRQGEQPQHF.

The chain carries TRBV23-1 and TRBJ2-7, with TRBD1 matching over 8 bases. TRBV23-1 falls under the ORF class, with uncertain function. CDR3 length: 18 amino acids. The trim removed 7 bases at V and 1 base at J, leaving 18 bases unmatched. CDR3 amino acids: CASNLGLGETGESYEQYF. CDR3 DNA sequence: TGCGCCAGCAACCTAGGTCTCGGGGAGACAGGGGAATCCTACGAGCAGTACTTC.

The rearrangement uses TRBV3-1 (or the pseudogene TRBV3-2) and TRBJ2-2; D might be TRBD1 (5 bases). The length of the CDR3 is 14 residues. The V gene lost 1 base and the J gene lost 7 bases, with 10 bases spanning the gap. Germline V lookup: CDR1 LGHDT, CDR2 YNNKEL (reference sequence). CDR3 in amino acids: CASSQGKGVGELFF. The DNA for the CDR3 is TGTGCCAGCAGCCAAGGGAAAGGGGTCGGGGAGCTGTTTTTT.

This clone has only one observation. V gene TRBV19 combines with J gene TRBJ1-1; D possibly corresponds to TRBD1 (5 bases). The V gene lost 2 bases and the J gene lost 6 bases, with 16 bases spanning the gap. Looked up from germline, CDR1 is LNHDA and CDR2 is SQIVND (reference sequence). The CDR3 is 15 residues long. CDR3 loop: CASSIIGGIVSEAFF. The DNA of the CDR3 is TGTGCCAGTAGTATAATCGGGGGAATTGTCTCTGAAGCTTTCTTT.

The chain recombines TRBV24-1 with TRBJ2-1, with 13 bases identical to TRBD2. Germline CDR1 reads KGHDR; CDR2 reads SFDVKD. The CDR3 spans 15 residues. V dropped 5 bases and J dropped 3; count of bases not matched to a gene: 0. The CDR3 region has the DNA TGTGCCACCAGTGGGACTAGCGGGAGCTACAATGAGCAGTTCTTC. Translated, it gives CATSGTSGSYNEQFF.

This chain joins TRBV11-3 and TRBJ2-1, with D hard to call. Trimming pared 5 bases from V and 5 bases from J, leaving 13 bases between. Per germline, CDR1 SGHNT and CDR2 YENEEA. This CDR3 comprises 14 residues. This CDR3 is CASSGSVTNNEQFF. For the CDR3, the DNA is TGTGCCAGCAGCGGCAGCGTTACGAACAATGAGCAGTTCTTC. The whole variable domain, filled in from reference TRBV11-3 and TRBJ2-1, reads EAGVVQSPRYKIIEKKQPVAFWCNPISGHNTLYWYLQNLGQGPELLIRYENEEAVDDSQLPKDRFSAERLKGVDSTLKIQPAELGDSAVYLCASSGSVTNNEQFFGPGTRLTVL.

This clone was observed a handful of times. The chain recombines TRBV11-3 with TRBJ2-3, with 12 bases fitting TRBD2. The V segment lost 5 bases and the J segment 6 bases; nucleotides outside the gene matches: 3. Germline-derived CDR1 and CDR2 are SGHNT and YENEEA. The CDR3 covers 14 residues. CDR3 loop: CASSGTSGRDTQYF. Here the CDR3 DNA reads TGTGCCAGCAGCGGTACTAGCGGGAGGGATACGCAGTATTTT.

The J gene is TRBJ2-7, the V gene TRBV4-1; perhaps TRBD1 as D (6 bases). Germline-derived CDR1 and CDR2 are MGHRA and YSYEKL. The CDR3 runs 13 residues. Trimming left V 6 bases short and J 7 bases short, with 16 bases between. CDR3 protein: CASSPMGAEEQYF. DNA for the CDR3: TGCGCCAGCAGTCCCATGGGGGCGGAGGAGCAGTACTTC.